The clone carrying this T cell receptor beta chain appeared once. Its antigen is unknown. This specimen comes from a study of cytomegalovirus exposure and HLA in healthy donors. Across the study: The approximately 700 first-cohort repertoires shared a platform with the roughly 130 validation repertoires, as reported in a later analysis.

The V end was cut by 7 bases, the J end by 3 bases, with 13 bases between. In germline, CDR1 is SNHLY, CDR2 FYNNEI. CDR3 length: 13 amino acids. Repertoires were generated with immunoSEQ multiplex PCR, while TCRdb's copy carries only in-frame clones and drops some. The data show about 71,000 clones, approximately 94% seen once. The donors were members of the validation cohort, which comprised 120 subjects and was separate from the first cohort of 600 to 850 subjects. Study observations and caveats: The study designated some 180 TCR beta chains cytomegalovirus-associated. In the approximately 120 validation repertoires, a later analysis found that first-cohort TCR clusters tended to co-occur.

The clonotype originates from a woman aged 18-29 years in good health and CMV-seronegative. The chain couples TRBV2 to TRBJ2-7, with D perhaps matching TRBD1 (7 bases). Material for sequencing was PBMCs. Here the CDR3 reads CASTGGKGYEQYF. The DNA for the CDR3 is TGTGCCAGCACAGGGGGGAAGGGCTACGAGCAGTACTTC.